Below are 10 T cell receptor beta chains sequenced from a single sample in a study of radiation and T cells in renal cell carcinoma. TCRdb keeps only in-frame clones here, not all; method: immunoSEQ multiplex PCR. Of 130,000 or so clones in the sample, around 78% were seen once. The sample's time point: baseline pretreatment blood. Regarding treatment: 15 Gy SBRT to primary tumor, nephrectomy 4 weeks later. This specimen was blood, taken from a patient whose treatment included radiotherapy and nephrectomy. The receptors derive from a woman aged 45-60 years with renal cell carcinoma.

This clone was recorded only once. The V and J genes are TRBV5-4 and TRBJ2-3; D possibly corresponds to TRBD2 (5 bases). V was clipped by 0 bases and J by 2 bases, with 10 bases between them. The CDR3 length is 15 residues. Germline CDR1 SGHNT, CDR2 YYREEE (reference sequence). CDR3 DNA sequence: TGTGCCAGCAGCTTGGAAGCGGCTGCCACAGATACGCAGTATTTT. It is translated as CASSLEAAATDTQYF.

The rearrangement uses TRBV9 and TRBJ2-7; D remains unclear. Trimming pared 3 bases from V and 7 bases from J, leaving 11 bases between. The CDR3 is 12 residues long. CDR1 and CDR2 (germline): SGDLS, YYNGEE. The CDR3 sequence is CASSGIPGEQYF. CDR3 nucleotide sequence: TGTGCCAGCAGCGGTATCCCAGGTGAGCAGTACTTC.

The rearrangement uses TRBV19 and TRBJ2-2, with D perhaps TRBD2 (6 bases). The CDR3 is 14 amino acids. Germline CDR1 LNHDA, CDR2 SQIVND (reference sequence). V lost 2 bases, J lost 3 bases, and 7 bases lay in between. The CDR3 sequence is CASSISGDTGELFF. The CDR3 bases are TGTGCCAGTAGTATATCGGGGGACACCGGGGAGCTGTTTTTT. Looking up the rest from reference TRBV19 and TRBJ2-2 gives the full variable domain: DGGITQSPKYLFRKEGQNVTLSCEQNLNHDAMYWYRQDPGQGLRLIYYSQIVNDFQKGDIAEGYSVSREKKESFPLTVTSAQKNPTAFYLCASSISGDTGELFFGEGSRLTVL.

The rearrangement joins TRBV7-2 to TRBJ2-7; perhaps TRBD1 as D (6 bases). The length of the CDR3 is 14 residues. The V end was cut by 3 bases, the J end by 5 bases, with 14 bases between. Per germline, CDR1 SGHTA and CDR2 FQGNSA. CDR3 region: CASSLTKNRDEQYF. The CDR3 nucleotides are TGTGCCAGCAGCTTGACCAAAAACAGGGACGAGCAGTACTTC.

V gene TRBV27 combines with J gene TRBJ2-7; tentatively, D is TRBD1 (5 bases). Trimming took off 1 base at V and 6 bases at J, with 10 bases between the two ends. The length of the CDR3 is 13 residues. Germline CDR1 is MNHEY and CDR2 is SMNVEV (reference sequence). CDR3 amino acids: CASSLLSGSEQYF. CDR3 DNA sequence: TGTGCCAGCAGTTTATTATCAGGGTCCGAGCAGTACTTC.

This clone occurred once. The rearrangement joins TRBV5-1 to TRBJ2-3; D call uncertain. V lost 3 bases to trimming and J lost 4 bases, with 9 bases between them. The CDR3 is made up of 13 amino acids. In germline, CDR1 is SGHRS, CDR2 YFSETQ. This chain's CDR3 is CASSSGAADTQYF. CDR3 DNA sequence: TGCGCCAGCAGCTCGGGTGCGGCAGATACGCAGTATTTT.

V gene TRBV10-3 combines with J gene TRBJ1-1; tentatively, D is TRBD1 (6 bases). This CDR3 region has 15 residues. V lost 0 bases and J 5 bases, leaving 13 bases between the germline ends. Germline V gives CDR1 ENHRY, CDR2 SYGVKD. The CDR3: CAISESAGVETEAFF. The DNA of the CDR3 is TGTGCCATCAGTGAGTCGGCAGGGGTAGAAACTGAAGCTTTCTTT.

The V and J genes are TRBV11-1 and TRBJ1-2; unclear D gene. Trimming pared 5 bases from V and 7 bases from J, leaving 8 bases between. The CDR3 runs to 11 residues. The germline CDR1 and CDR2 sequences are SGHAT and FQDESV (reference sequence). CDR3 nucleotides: TGTGCCAGCAGCCGTGAGGGTGGCTACACCTTC. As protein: CASSREGGYTF.

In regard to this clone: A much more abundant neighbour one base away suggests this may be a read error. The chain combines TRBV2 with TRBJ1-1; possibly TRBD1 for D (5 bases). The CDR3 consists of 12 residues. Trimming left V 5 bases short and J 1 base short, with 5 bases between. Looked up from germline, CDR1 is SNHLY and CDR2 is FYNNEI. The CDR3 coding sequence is TGTGCCAGCAGTACAGGGAACACTGAAGCTTTCTTT. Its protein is CASSTGNTEAFF.

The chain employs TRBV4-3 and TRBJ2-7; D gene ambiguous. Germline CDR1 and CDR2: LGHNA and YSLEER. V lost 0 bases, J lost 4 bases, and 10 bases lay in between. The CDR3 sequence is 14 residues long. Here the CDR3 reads CASSQDRGFYEQYF. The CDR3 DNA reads TGCGCCAGCAGCCAAGATCGCGGATTTTACGAGCAGTACTTC.